Each of the 8 T cell receptor beta chains below was sequenced from the same sample in a study of blood T cell repertoires in COVID-19. Using immunoSEQ multiplex PCR, the repertoire was profiled, and TCRdb retains in-frame clones only, with some absent. The repertoire includes about 200,000 clones, roughly 90% of them detected once, and around 4.5% sits in the top ten. Sequenced: PBMCs or T cells enriched from blood (not recorded which). Source of these receptors: a woman in her 30s who had been exposed to COVID-19.

The chain couples TRBV5-1 to TRBJ2-3, with TRBD2 matching 10 bases. This CDR3 comprises 17 residues. Germline loops: CDR1 SGHRS, CDR2 YFSETQ. With 6 bases clipped from V and 3 bases from J, the junction kept 13 bases outside the gene matches. This CDR3 is CASTTPLAGAGTDTQYF. The CDR3, as DNA: TGCGCCAGCACTACCCCCCTAGCGGGGGCCGGAACAGATACGCAGTATTTT.

This clone appeared once. The chain couples TRBV6-1 to TRBJ1-5; the match to TRBD1 covers 7 bases. Trimming took 2 bases from V and 2 from J; bases not matched to a gene: 6. Germline CDR1 and CDR2: MNHNS and SASEGT. This CDR3 is built from 16 residues. CDR3 protein: CASSESRGWGNQPQHF. Written as DNA, the CDR3 is TGTGCCAGCAGTGAAAGCAGGGGGTGGGGCAATCAGCCCCAGCATTTT.

The chain links TRBV11-2 to TRBJ2-1; tentative D call: TRBD2 (5 bases). The CDR3 contains 16 residues. V was cut by 4 bases and J by 0 bases, with 13 bases left in between. Germline V gene sequence: CDR1 SGHAT, CDR2 FQNNGV. CDR3: CASSSEAVFSYNEQFF. The CDR3 coding sequence is TGTGCCAGCAGCTCCGAAGCGGTTTTCTCCTACAATGAGCAGTTCTTC.

The genes are TRBV9 and TRBJ1-1; unclear D gene. The CDR3 consists of 11 residues. Germline assignment: CDR1 SGDLS and CDR2 YYNGEE. The germline V and J ends were trimmed by 6 bases and 6 bases, with 9 bases remaining between them. CDR3 in amino acids: CASNREAEAFF. For the CDR3, the DNA is TGTGCCAGCAACCGGGAGGCTGAAGCTTTCTTT. Looking up the rest from reference TRBV9 and TRBJ1-1 gives the full variable domain: DSGVTQTPKHLITATGQRVTLRCSPRSGDLSVYWYQQSLDQGLQFLIQYYNGEERAKGNILERFSAQQFPDLHSELNLSSLELGDSALYFCASNREAEAFFGQGTRLTVV.

J is TRBJ1-3 and V is TRBV9; possible D gene TRBD1, 5 bases. CDR3 size: 15 residues. The V end was cut by 4 bases, the J end by 0 bases, with 11 bases between. Germline values: CDR1 SGDLS, CDR2 YYNGEE. Here the CDR3 reads CASSRGEDSGNTIYF. The CDR3 coding sequence is TGTGCCAGCAGCCGAGGGGAGGACTCTGGAAACACCATATATTTT. The variable domain in full, completed from reference TRBV9 and TRBJ1-3, reads DSGVTQTPKHLITATGQRVTLRCSPRSGDLSVYWYQQSLDQGLQFLIQYYNGEERAKGNILERFSAQQFPDLHSELNLSSLELGDSALYFCASSRGEDSGNTIYFGEGSWLTVV.

This clone was recorded once. The gene calls are TRBV2 and TRBJ1-2, with D perhaps TRBD1 (6 bases). Trimming cost V 1 base and J 5 bases, with 11 bases left between them. The length of the CDR3 is 14 residues. Germline lookup yields CDR1 SNHLY and CDR2 FYNNEI. The CDR3 DNA is TGTGCCAGCAGTGAAGACAGGGCATGGTATGGCTACACCTTC. This encodes CASSEDRAWYGYTF.

For this clone: Other DNA sequences in this specimen translate into the identical CDR3. The chain carries TRBV5-1 and TRBJ1-2, with 7 bases aligning to TRBD1. The CDR3 has 13 amino acids. Germline V CDR1 and CDR2: SGHRS, YFSETQ. Unmatched junction bases numbered 5, after V lost 4 bases and J lost 5 bases. This CDR3 reads CASSLTGSYGYTF. As DNA, the CDR3 is TGCGCCAGCAGCCTGACAGGGTCTTATGGCTACACCTTC. Using reference TRBV5-1 and TRBJ1-2 for the parts outside the CDR3, the full variable domain is KAGVTQTPRYLIKTRGQQVTLSCSPISGHRSVSWYQQTPGQGLQFLFEYFSETQRNKGNFPGRFSGRQFSNSRSEMNVSTLELGDSALYLCASSLTGSYGYTFGSGTRLTVV.

The V gene is TRBV19, the J gene TRBJ1-1; D call uncertain. This CDR3 has 13 amino acids. CDR1 is LNHDA and CDR2 is SQIVND in the germline V gene (reference sequence). V shed 5 bases and J shed 3 bases, with 10 bases lying between them. CDR3 sequence reads: CASSVLGDTEAFF. The CDR3 DNA sequence: TGTGCCAGTAGTGTCCTGGGAGACACTGAAGCTTTCTTT.